These 14 T cell receptor beta chains came from one sample sequenced in a study of identical twins. TCRdb re-derived calls from the 5' RACE reads in MiXCR, one entry per CDR3 protein. The sample lists 250,000 to 350,000 distinct CDR3 sequences, roughly 8.6% occurring once. These records were also assigned to another study, of yellow fever vaccine responses in identical twins.

The sequencing input was memory (CD45RO+) T cells sorted from blood. These TCRs come from a woman between 18 and 30 years old in good health.

Ten or more counts support this clonotype. This chain uses TRBV29-1 with TRBJ1-4; D is ambiguous. This CDR3 comprises 10 residues. Trimming cost V 7 bases and J 5 bases, with 5 bases left between them. Germline loops: CDR1 SQVTM, CDR2 ANQGSEA. The CDR3 reads CSGGNEKLFF. The CDR3 coding sequence is TGCAGCGGAGGCAATGAAAAACTGTTTTTT.

This clonotype appeared a few times. The chain carries TRBV20-1 and TRBJ1-5, with D unresolved. The germline V and J ends were trimmed by 1 base and 4 bases, with 11 bases remaining between them. The germline V gene has CDR1 DFQATT and CDR2 SNEGSKA (reference sequence). The CDR3 is 14 residues long. Here the CDR3 reads CSARGLVENQPQHF. The CDR3 DNA reads as TGCAGTGCTAGAGGTCTGGTTGAAAATCAGCCCCAGCATTTT.

The chain couples TRBV28 to TRBJ1-4, with 10 bases matching TRBD1. Germline V gene data show CDR1 as MDHEN and CDR2 as SYDVKM. CDR3 size: 15 residues. J lost 3 bases, V lost 8 bases, and 6 bases had no gene match. The CDR3 coding sequence is TGTGCCAGCCGACAGGGGGCTGTAGCTAATGAAAAACTGTTTTTT. This encodes CASRQGAVANEKLFF.

This clonotype was recorded at least ten times. The chain couples TRBV5-1 to TRBJ2-3; no definite D call. The CDR3 covers 15 residues. Per germline, CDR1 SGHRS and CDR2 YFSETQ. V lost 5 bases, J lost 2 bases, and 15 bases lay in between. The CDR3 DNA is TGCGCCAGCAGGCTTCAGACTGTAGACACAGATACGCAGTATTTT. Its protein is CASRLQTVDTDTQYF.

This chain links TRBV19 with TRBJ1-2; 8 bases line up with TRBD1. This CDR3 has 13 amino acids. Trimming cost V 7 bases and J 3 bases; bases outside gene matches: 4. Germline CDR1 LNHDA, CDR2 SQIVND (reference sequence). DNA of the CDR3: TGTGCCAGTACCAGGGGGCGCGACTATGGCTACACCTTC. Translation gives CASTRGRDYGYTF.

This clonotype was counted ten times or more. The V call is TRBV11-2, the J call TRBJ2-1, with D possibly called TRBD1 or TRBD2 (5 bases each). The V gene lost 5 bases and the J gene lost 4 bases, with 15 bases spanning the gap. This CDR3 has 15 residues. In germline, CDR1 is SGHAT, CDR2 FQNNGV. This chain's CDR3 is CASSRVQGEYNEQFF. In DNA, the CDR3 is TGTGCCAGCAGCCGCGTTCAAGGGGAGTACAATGAGCAGTTCTTC.

The chain is built from TRBV20-1 and TRBJ1-5; 9 nucleotides align to TRBD1. V gave up 4 bases and J gave up 6 bases; unmatched junction bases: 10. CDR3 length equals 15 residues. Per the germline V gene, CDR1 is DFQATT and CDR2 is SNEGSKA (reference sequence). CDR3 nucleotides: TGCAGTGCTAACCCCGGGACAGGGAGTTTTCAGCCCCAGCATTTT. Amino acid sequence: CSANPGTGSFQPQHF.

This chain connects TRBV15 to TRBJ2-5; D is unresolved. The CDR3 has 13 amino acids. From germline, CDR1 is LNHNV and CDR2 YYDKDF (reference sequence). Trimming took 5 bases from V and 2 from J, leaving 9 bases between them. The CDR3 DNA reads TGTGCCACCAGCCTTGCCCAACAAGAGACCCAGTACTTC. Protein sequence: CATSLAQQETQYF.

The gene calls are TRBV28 and TRBJ1-1; TRBD1 aligns across 7 bases. With 6 bases clipped from V and 1 base from J, the junction kept 5 bases outside the gene matches. Germline V gene data show CDR1 as MDHEN and CDR2 as SYDVKM. The CDR3 covers 14 residues. The CDR3 is CASRPGGANTEAFF. Written as DNA, the CDR3 is TGTGCCAGCAGACCAGGGGGGGCGAACACTGAAGCTTTCTTT.

The V and J genes are TRBV27 and TRBJ1-1, with 8 bases aligning to TRBD1. The ends lost 6 bases at V and 5 bases at J; junction bases unmatched: 8. The CDR3 loop spans 14 amino acids. Germline assignment: CDR1 MNHEY and CDR2 SMNVEV (reference sequence). The CDR3 DNA is TGTGCCAGCAGCCGAGGACAGGGTTGGACTGAAGCTTTCTTT. Its protein product is CASSRGQGWTEAFF.

In this sample, this clonotype turned up a few times. The chain's CDR3 is CASSDLSGRDTQYF. CDR3 in DNA: TGTGCCAGCAGTGATTTGAGCGGGAGAGATACGCAGTATTTT. The V and J genes are TRBV2 and TRBJ2-3; 8 nucleotides line up with TRBD2. Germline loops: CDR1 SNHLY, CDR2 FYNNEI. The ends lost 3 bases at V and 5 bases at J; junction bases unmatched: 4. This CDR3 is 14 amino acids long.

This clonotype was observed many times. This chain connects TRBV3-1 to TRBJ1-2; possible D gene TRBD1, 5 bases. The V and J ends lost 3 bases and 2 bases respectively, with 10 bases between them. Germline CDR1 LGHDT, CDR2 YNNKEL (reference sequence). This CDR3 spans 14 amino acids. CDR3 sequence: CASSHRTNNYGYTF. CDR3 bases: TGTGCCAGCAGCCACAGGACAAACAACTATGGCTACACCTTC.

The sample holds a few counts of this clonotype. The CDR3 is CAISDRALATLGDTQYF. CDR3 nucleotide sequence: TGTGCCATCAGTGACCGCGCTCTAGCGACCCTGGGGGATACGCAGTATTTT. V gene TRBV10-3 combines with J gene TRBJ2-3, with D perhaps matching TRBD2 (6 bases). The length of the CDR3 is 17 residues. Germline values: CDR1 ENHRY, CDR2 SYGVKD. V was trimmed by 3 bases and J by 6 bases, leaving 22 bases between them.

The sample holds a few counts of this clonotype. The chain is built from TRBV6-5 and TRBJ2-7; TRBD1 aligns across 8 bases. V dropped 0 bases and J dropped 2; count of bases not matched to a gene: 3. Germline V CDR1 and CDR2: MNHEY, SVGAGI. This CDR3 is 15 amino acids long. CDR3 DNA sequence: TGTGCCAGCAGTTACTCAGGGGGACAGGCCTACGAGCAGTACTTC. Its translation: CASSYSGGQAYEQYF.